This passage covers 5 T cell receptor beta chains from one sample sequenced in a study of CD8 T cells in ankylosing spondylitis. Study-level findings and limits: Ankylosing spondylitis blood seemed to carry a telltale TCR beta motif made of eight or nine highly homologous variants.

For these TCRs, the target antigens are not known. TCRdb fed the 5' RACE reads into MiXCR, producing one record per CDR3 protein. The sample yields 750,000 to 850,000 distinct CDR3 sequences, around 11% seen once. The sample comprised blood, either unsorted or a sorted T cell fraction (not recorded which). These receptors originate from a male donor with ankylosing spondylitis.

This clonotype was counted many times. This rearrangement joins TRBV24-1 to TRBJ2-5, with 8 bases matching TRBD1. Losses at the gene ends were 5 bases for V and 5 bases for J; bases not matched to a gene: 9. Germline CDR1 reads KGHDR; CDR2 reads SFDVKD. The CDR3 consists of 15 residues. The CDR3 DNA follows: TGTGCCACCAGTGTTCCGACAGGGGTGGAGGAGACCCAGTACTTC. This translates into CATSVPTGVEETQYF.

This clonotype was counted at least ten times. The chain recombines TRBV5-1 with TRBJ2-7, with 7 positions matching TRBD1. Trimming took 1 base from V and 2 from J; bases not matched to a gene: 6. Germline values: CDR1 SGHRS, CDR2 YFSETQ. The CDR3 length is 15 residues. The CDR3 coding sequence is TGCGCCAGCAGCTTGTGGACGGGACAGACCTACGAGCAGTACTTC. Translating gives CASSLWTGQTYEQYF.

This sequence joins TRBV7-3 and TRBJ1-1; D unresolved. CDR1 SGHTA and CDR2 FQGTGA come from the germline V gene. V was cut by 2 bases and J by 1 base, with 5 bases left in between. This CDR3 spans 13 amino acids. CDR3 DNA: TGTGCCAGCAGCTTATTACCGAACACTGAAGCTTTCTTT. This sequence encodes CASSLLPNTEAFF.

The chain is built from TRBV6-2 or TRBV6-3 and TRBJ2-1, with 12 positions matching TRBD1. CDR3 length equals 20 residues. CDR1 is MNHEY, CDR2 SVGEGT, per germline. Trimming at V came to 2 bases and at J to 6 bases, leaving 17 bases not matched to a gene. The CDR3: CASSYTGTGGKLAGINEQFF. The CDR3 DNA is TGTGCCAGCAGTTACACCGGGACAGGGGGCAAACTAGCGGGGATCAATGAGCAGTTCTTC.

This clonotype was seen a handful of times. V is TRBV20-1 and J is TRBJ1-1, with 10 bases identical to TRBD1. The CDR3 spans 15 residues. V lost 6 bases and J lost 5; bases outside the gene matches: 12. The germline gives CDR1 DFQATT, CDR2 SNEGSKA (reference sequence). Here the CDR3 DNA reads TGCAGTGCCGCCGCGCCGGACAGGGGGTCTACTGAAGCTTTCTTT. This codes for CSAAAPDRGSTEAFF.